What follows are 21 T cell receptor beta chains derived from one specimen sequenced in a study of cytotoxic CD8 clonotypes in ibrutinib-treated CLL. The protocol was immunoSEQ multiplex PCR, while the TCRdb copy is restricted to in-frame clones and leaves out a portion. This sample has around 300,000 clones, with about 80% found just once. This specimen consisted of PBMCs, obtained before ibrutinib treatment. The receptors come from a human donor with chronic lymphocytic leukemia.

This sequence joins TRBV27 and TRBJ2-2; D remains unclear. Germline lookup yields CDR1 MNHEY and CDR2 SMNVEV (reference sequence). The length of the CDR3 is 15 residues. V was cut by 4 bases and J by 2 bases, with 11 bases left in between. The CDR3 loop is CASSSRIINTGELFF. The CDR3 DNA follows: TGTGCCAGCAGTTCACGTATAATAAACACCGGGGAGCTGTTTTTT.

CDR3 protein: CASRSGTSSPNTGELFF. In nucleotides, the CDR3 is TGTGCCAGCAGATCCGGGACTAGCAGCCCGAACACCGGGGAGCTGTTTTTT. This rearrangement joins TRBV27 to TRBJ2-2; 9 nucleotides agree with TRBD2. Germline CDR1 MNHEY, CDR2 SMNVEV (reference sequence). This CDR3 spans 17 amino acids. The ends lost 6 bases at V and 0 bases at J; junction bases unmatched: 8.

This chain links TRBV4-3 with TRBJ1-2; D is uncertain. Trimming removed 0 bases at V and 8 bases at J, with 10 bases between. Germline V gives CDR1 LGHNA, CDR2 YSLEER. The CDR3 length is 13 residues. CDR3 region: CASSQENLEGYTF. The CDR3 DNA reads as TGCGCCAGCAGCCAAGAGAATCTGGAGGGCTACACCTTC.

This clone was picked up one time. The V and J genes are TRBV7-4 and TRBJ1-2; D is unresolved. The CDR3 spans 16 residues. Germline loops: CDR1 SGHVT, CDR2 SQSDAQ. V lost 5 bases, J lost 4 bases, and 20 bases lay in between. The CDR3 region is CASSGSTARKTYGYTF. Here the CDR3 DNA reads TGTGCCAGCAGCGGTAGCACAGCTCGAAAGACCTATGGCTACACCTTC.

This clone showed up just a few times. J is TRBJ2-1 and V is TRBV9; no firm D call. Germline loops: CDR1 SGDLS, CDR2 YYNGEE. The CDR3 spans 14 residues. V was cut by 0 bases and J by 6 bases, with 10 bases left in between. CDR3 protein: CASSVGRTINEQFF. The CDR3, as DNA: TGTGCCAGCAGCGTAGGAAGGACCATCAATGAGCAGTTCTTC.

The chain couples TRBV7-2 to TRBJ1-3; D remains unclear. Germline V gene lookup returns CDR1 SGHTA and CDR2 FQGNSA. The CDR3 loop spans 14 amino acids. Trimming removed 1 base at V and 0 bases at J, with 4 bases between. CDR3 loop: CASSLDSSGNTIYF. The CDR3 DNA follows: TGTGCCAGCAGCTTAGACAGCTCTGGAAACACCATATATTTT. Variable domain in full (rest from reference TRBV7-2 and TRBJ1-3): GAGVSQSPSNKVTEKGKDVELRCDPISGHTALYWYRQSLGQGLEFLIYFQGNSAPDKSGLPSDRFSAERTGGSVSTLTIQRTQQEDSAVYLCASSLDSSGNTIYFGEGSWLTVV.

This clone was counted between two and nine times. The chain is built from TRBV6-1 and TRBJ2-7; 8 positions agree with TRBD1. With V trimmed by 5 bases and J by 6 bases, 9 bases remained unmatched. The V gene's germline CDR1 is MNHNS and CDR2 SASEGT. This CDR3 contains 14 residues. The CDR3 DNA reads TGTGCCAGCAGTCCCCGACAGGGGATTGGCGAGCAGTACTTC. It yields the protein CASSPRQGIGEQYF.

In its sample, this clone was seen a few times. The CDR3 protein is CASSLRLAGARDTQYF. CDR3 DNA: TGTGCCAGTAGTTTGAGACTAGCCGGGGCCAGGGATACGCAGTATTTT. The chain has TRBV19 and TRBJ2-3; 7 bases are a match to TRBD2. With V trimmed by 5 bases and J by 6 bases, 14 bases remained unmatched. Germline CDR1 and CDR2: LNHDA and SQIVND (reference sequence). CDR3 length: 16 residues.

This clone was picked up a small number of times. The gene calls are TRBV5-6 and TRBJ1-5; a weak D match, TRBD1 (6 bases). Per germline, CDR1 SGHDT and CDR2 YYEEEE. V was shortened by 1 base and J by 6 bases, with 8 bases between the two germline ends. The CDR3 extends over 13 amino acids. CDR3 nucleotides: TGTGCCAGCAGCTTGAGGACAGTTCAGCCCCAGCATTTT. This codes for CASSLRTVQPQHF. The entire variable domain, with the rest obtained from reference TRBV5-6 and TRBJ1-5, is as follows: DAGVTQSPTHLIKTRGQQVTLRCSPKSGHDTVSWYQQALGQGPQFIFQYYEEEERQRGNFPDRFSGHQFPNYSSELNVNALLLGDSALYLCASSLRTVQPQHFGDGTRLSIL.

The chain carries TRBV28 and TRBJ1-3, with D unresolved. Per germline, CDR1 MDHEN and CDR2 SYDVKM. Between the trimmed V and J ends, which lost 5 bases and 0 bases, there was a span of 11 bases. This CDR3 is built from 15 residues. The CDR3 bases are TGTGCCAGCAGTATAGGACGGTACTCTGGAAACACCATATATTTT. Amino acid sequence: CASSIGRYSGNTIYF.

The chain has TRBV4-1 and TRBJ1-5; D not resolved. CDR1 MGHRA and CDR2 YSYEKL come from the germline V gene. Trimming left V 1 base short and J 6 bases short, with 13 bases between. There are 15 residues in the CDR3. The CDR3 DNA reads as TGCGCCAGCAGCCAAGTGGACGGGGTTGGTCAGCCCCAGCATTTT. It is translated as CASSQVDGVGQPQHF.

The chain employs TRBV5-1 and TRBJ1-5; D is possibly TRBD1 (6 bases). Trimming shortened V by 0 bases and J by 4 bases, and 8 bases separated the two germline ends. Germline V gives CDR1 SGHRS, CDR2 YFSETQ. The CDR3 runs to 14 residues. CDR3 in DNA: TGCGCCAGCAGCTTGGGGACAGATAATCAGCCCCAGCATTTT. Residues: CASSLGTDNQPQHF.

J is TRBJ2-1 and V is TRBV30; a possible D gene is TRBD2 (6 bases). The V and J ends lost 0 bases and 8 bases respectively, with 8 bases between them. Germline loops: CDR1 GTSNPN, CDR2 SVGIG (reference sequence). This CDR3 region has 12 residues. The CDR3 here is CAWSVGGDEQFF. The DNA of the CDR3 is TGTGCCTGGAGTGTCGGAGGGGATGAGCAGTTCTTC.

This clone was recorded once. This chain links TRBV7-2 with TRBJ1-5, with TRBD1 matching over 7 bases. V shed 3 bases, J shed 3 bases, and the junction held 2 bases outside the gene matches. Germline assignment: CDR1 SGHTA and CDR2 FQGNSA. The CDR3 is 14 amino acids. The CDR3, as DNA: TGTGCCAGCAGCTTGGGGACAGTCAATCAGCCCCAGCATTTT. As protein: CASSLGTVNQPQHF.

This chain connects TRBV4-1 to TRBJ2-7, with 9 bases aligning to TRBD2. The junction had 4 bases not matched to a gene; V was cut back by 2 bases and J by 2 bases. The CDR3 has 15 amino acids. Germline V CDR1 and CDR2: MGHRA, YSYEKL. CDR3 sequence: CASSQPTSGPYEQYF. Here the CDR3 DNA reads TGCGCCAGCAGCCAACCGACTAGCGGTCCCTACGAGCAGTACTTC.

About this clone itself: Other nucleotide sequences from this sample produce the same CDR3. The gene calls are TRBV27 and TRBJ2-7; 7 bases match TRBD1. V lost 2 bases to trimming and J lost 4 bases; unmatched junction nucleotides: 2. In germline, CDR1 is MNHEY, CDR2 SMNVEV (reference sequence). The CDR3 consists of 13 residues. The CDR3 is CASSLGTAYEQYF. The CDR3, as DNA: TGTGCCAGCAGTTTAGGGACAGCTTACGAGCAGTACTTC.

The V gene is TRBV27, the J gene TRBJ2-7; the D gene could be TRBD1 or TRBD2 (6 bases each). Germline V gives CDR1 MNHEY, CDR2 SMNVEV (reference sequence). The germline V and J ends were trimmed by 3 bases and 2 bases, with 8 bases remaining between them. CDR3 length: 13 residues. CDR3 in amino acids: CASSLRDTYEQYF. The CDR3 bases are TGTGCCAGCAGTTTGCGGGACACCTACGAGCAGTACTTC.

This chain uses TRBV28 with TRBJ1-2; TRBD1 agrees at 7 bases. Germline V lookup: CDR1 MDHEN, CDR2 SYDVKM. The V and J ends lost 2 bases and 0 bases, in that order; junction bases with no gene match: 6. The CDR3 consists of 16 residues. Here the CDR3 DNA reads TGTGCCAGCAGTTTAGCAGACAGGGCCCCTAACTATGGCTACACCTTC. Its protein product is CASSLADRAPNYGYTF.

This chain joins TRBV5-1 and TRBJ2-7, with 10 positions matching TRBD1. Germline V gene sequence: CDR1 SGHRS, CDR2 YFSETQ. Trimming cost V 7 bases and J 6 bases; bases outside gene matches: 13. This CDR3 has 15 amino acids. Here the CDR3 reads CASSGPGTGDPEQYF. For the CDR3, the DNA is TGCGCCAGCTCAGGACCCGGGACAGGGGATCCCGAGCAGTACTTC.

The chain recombines TRBV7-9 with TRBJ1-2; D may be TRBD1 (5 bases). This CDR3 spans 12 amino acids. V gave up 3 bases and J gave up 8 bases, with 10 bases separating them. From germline, CDR1 is SEHNR and CDR2 FQNEAQ (reference sequence). The DNA for the CDR3 is TGTGCCAGCAGCTTGGGTACAGGCGGCTACACCTTC. It yields the protein CASSLGTGGYTF.

The chain uses TRBV18 and TRBJ1-4; 10 nucleotides align to TRBD1. V lost 3 bases, J lost 0 bases, and 10 bases stayed unmatched. CDR1 and CDR2 from the germline V gene are KGHSH and LQKENI. CDR3 length: 19 residues. The CDR3 sequence: CASSPTGQGPDATNEKLFF. CDR3 DNA sequence: TGTGCCAGCTCACCTACGGGACAGGGGCCCGATGCAACTAATGAAAAACTGTTTTTT.